Listed here are 13 T cell receptor beta chains from one sample, sequenced in a study of post-analysis software for immune sequencing data. No antigen has been assigned to these receptors. Overall study results and limits: A few TRBV segments were significantly more frequent in patients than in controls. TRBV5-6, TRBV5-1 and TRBV20-1 were among these segments.

The library was made from cDNA and included unique molecular identifiers. TCRdb redid the calling of the PCR reads with MiXCR, one entry per CDR3 protein. The sample yields a few hundred thousand distinct CDR3 sequences, roughly 46% seen once. The sequencing sample was made of blood. The receptors here all came from a girl aged 10 to 17 with multiple sclerosis.

V usage is TRBV12-3 or TRBV12-4 and J usage is TRBJ2-4; 9 bases are a match to TRBD1. The CDR3 is made up of 14 amino acids. V trimming: 2 bases; J trimming: 5 bases; junction bases outside the gene matches: 1. CDR3 nucleotides: TGTGCCAGCAGTTTAAGACAGGGGGAAAACATTCAGTACTTC. This codes for CASSLRQGENIQYF.

This clonotype came up a few times. The V call is TRBV7-3, the J call TRBJ1-2; unclear D gene. Trimming shortened V by 7 bases and J by 0 bases, and 9 bases separated the two germline ends. This CDR3 contains 13 residues. The V gene's germline CDR1 is SGHTA and CDR2 FQGTGA. The CDR3 reads CASKDPTNYGYTF. In nucleotides, the CDR3 is TGTGCCAGCAAGGACCCGACTAACTATGGCTACACCTTC.

This clonotype was seen more than once but under ten times. The genes are TRBV20-1 and TRBJ2-7, with D perhaps TRBD2 (6 bases). The CDR3 has 14 residues. From germline, CDR1 is DFQATT and CDR2 SNEGSKA (reference sequence). The germline V and J ends were trimmed by 1 base and 3 bases, with 13 bases remaining between them. The CDR3: CSARGGSGFYEQYF. CDR3 nucleotides: TGCAGTGCTAGAGGGGGCAGCGGGTTCTACGAGCAGTACTTC.

The chain is built from TRBV28 and TRBJ2-1, with 14 bases fitting TRBD2. The ends lost 6 bases at V and 4 bases at J; junction bases unmatched: 5. The CDR3 extends over 16 amino acids. Germline V gene sequence: CDR1 MDHEN, CDR2 SYDVKM. For the CDR3, the DNA is TGTGCCAGCAGGGGGACTAGCGGGAGATGGTACAATGAGCAGTTCTTC. The encoded protein is CASRGTSGRWYNEQFF.

The CDR3 region has the DNA TGTGCCAGCAGTTTAGGCCTCAGCAATCAGCCCCAGCATTTT. Its translation is CASSLGLSNQPQHF. This chain uses TRBV12-3 or TRBV12-4 with TRBJ1-5, with D uncertain. This CDR3 is 14 amino acids long. Deletions cut 1 base from V and 1 base from J, with 5 bases between.

CDR3 DNA: TGCGCCAGCAGCTTGGACTGGCAGGCTAGCACAGATACGCAGTATTTT. It yields the protein CASSLDWQASTDTQYF. This chain joins TRBV5-1 and TRBJ2-3; D not certain. CDR1 SGHRS and CDR2 YFSETQ come from the germline V gene. V dropped 0 bases and J dropped 0 bases, with 11 bases sitting between them. This CDR3 spans 16 amino acids.

A remark on this clonotype: This may be a read error, as it is one base from a much larger clone. This chain connects TRBV29-1 to TRBJ2-1; 10 bases are shared with TRBD2. J lost 7 bases, V lost 7 bases, and 7 bases had no gene match. The CDR3 runs 13 residues. Germline V CDR1 and CDR2: SQVTM, ANQGSEA. The CDR3 spells CSAGSGRGNEQFF. In nucleotides, the CDR3 is TGCAGCGCTGGGAGCGGGAGGGGAAATGAGCAGTTCTTC.

This clonotype has a handful of counts. CDR3: CASSLGEGDFLYGYTF. CDR3 in DNA: TGTGCCAGCAGCTTGGGTGAGGGCGATTTCCTCTATGGCTACACCTTC. V usage is TRBV5-4 and J usage is TRBJ1-2, with unresolved D. Germline V CDR1 and CDR2: SGHNT, YYREEE (reference sequence). The CDR3 is 16 residues long. The V and J ends lost 0 bases and 4 bases respectively, with 16 bases between them. The full variable domain, rest sourced from reference TRBV5-4 and TRBJ1-2, is ETGVTQSPTHLIKTRGQQVTLRCSSQSGHNTVSWYQQALGQGPQFIFQYYREEENGRGNFPPRFSGLQFPNYSSELNVNALELDDSALYLCASSLGEGDFLYGYTFGSGTRLTVV.

The V and J genes are TRBV7-9 and TRBJ2-7; D gene uncertain. The germline V gene has CDR1 SEHNR and CDR2 FQNEAQ (reference sequence). The V end lost 2 bases, the J end lost 2 bases, and 13 bases lay between the germline ends. CDR3 size: 15 residues. The CDR3 here is CASSLRSVDTYEQYF. In nucleotides, the CDR3 is TGTGCCAGCAGCTTACGGAGCGTAGACACCTACGAGCAGTACTTC. The variable domain in full, with the rest retrieved from reference TRBV7-9 and TRBJ2-7, is DTGVSQNPRHKITKRGQNVTFRCDPISEHNRLYWYRQTLGQGPEFLTYFQNEAQLEKSRLLSDRFSAERPKGSFSTLEIQRTEQGDSAMYLCASSLRSVDTYEQYFGPGTRLTVT.

In its sample, this clonotype was seen a few times. The rearrangement uses TRBV10-2 and TRBJ2-1; TRBD2 aligns across 14 bases. Losses at the gene ends were 10 bases for V and 0 bases for J; bases not matched to a gene: 5. Per germline, CDR1 WSHSY and CDR2 SAAADI. This CDR3 is 16 amino acids long. In nucleotides, the CDR3 is TGCGCCACAGAAGGGACTAGCGGGAGCTCCTACAATGAGCAGTTCTTC. This encodes CATEGTSGSSYNEQFF.

The chain carries TRBV12-3 or TRBV12-4 and TRBJ1-5; TRBD1 is a possible D gene (5 bases). V was pared by 7 bases and J by 9 bases, with 19 bases between. This CDR3 has 14 amino acids. The CDR3 sequence is CASTREGPSVPQHF. The CDR3 coding sequence is TGTGCCAGCACCCGGGAGGGACCAAGCGTGCCCCAGCATTTT.

The chain uses TRBV20-1 and TRBJ2-1, with 13 bases identical to TRBD2. V shed 6 bases and J 7 bases; nucleotides not matched to a gene: 21. This CDR3 has 19 residues. CDR1 and CDR2 (germline): DFQATT, SNEGSKA (reference sequence). CDR3 sequence: CSAPTVGLAGLGIRNEQFF. The CDR3 region has the DNA TGCAGTGCCCCAACCGTGGGACTAGCGGGACTAGGGATACGTAATGAGCAGTTCTTC.

The rearrangement links TRBV29-1 to TRBJ1-5; D not resolved. Germline CDR1 is SQVTM and CDR2 is ANQGSEA. This CDR3 contains 13 residues. Trimming stripped 7 bases from V and 6 bases from J, with 16 bases between. CDR3 sequence: CSAVHRAVQPQHF. CDR3 coding DNA: TGCAGCGCTGTACACCGGGCGGTTCAGCCCCAGCATTTT.